The 18 T cell receptor beta chains reported below all come from one sample, sequenced in a study of T cell responses to AZD1222 COVID-19 vaccine (dated by TCRdb to the early 2020s). Libraries were constructed by the immunoSEQ multiplex PCR assay. The table was pulled from immuneACCESS by TCRdb, which kept in-frame rearrangements only. Such tables lose some clones; where checked, under half of the loss comes from unresolved V genes, and the rest has no known cause. The sample table records 90,000 to 95,000 clones; approximately 91% of these occur just once. Together, the top ten hold about 7.5% of the sample. The sample's time point, from its label and the paper: baseline before first vaccination. Sample: peripheral blood, taken on day 0 of AZD1222 vaccination. These receptors all come from an adult in good health.

The rearrangement uses TRBV4-1 and TRBJ2-6; TRBD2 is a possible D gene (5 bases). Per the germline V gene, CDR1 is MGHRA and CDR2 is YSYEKL. V was shortened by 0 bases and J by 5 bases, with 8 bases between the two germline ends. The CDR3 consists of 15 residues. The CDR3 nucleotides are TGCGCCAGCAGCCAAGATATCGGGAGGGCCAACGTCCTGACTTTC. Translation gives CASSQDIGRANVLTF.

The V call is TRBV6-4, the J call TRBJ2-1, with 10 bases fitting TRBD2. Losses at the gene ends were 4 bases for V and 9 bases for J; bases not matched to a gene: 9. The germline gives CDR1 MRHNA, CDR2 SNTAGT. CDR3 size: 15 residues. CDR3 nucleotides: TGTGCCAGCAGTGCCTTTAGCGGGGGGTACTCTGAGCAGTTCTTC. It is translated as CASSAFSGGYSEQFF.

J is TRBJ2-1 and V is TRBV5-1; perhaps TRBD1 as D (6 bases). The CDR3 is made up of 16 amino acids. Per the germline V gene, CDR1 is SGHRS and CDR2 is YFSETQ. V shed 0 bases and J shed 3 bases, with 13 bases lying between them. The CDR3 sequence is CASSLGPGQNYNEQFF. The CDR3 DNA follows: TGCGCCAGCAGCTTGGGACCGGGACAAAACTACAATGAGCAGTTCTTC. The variable domain in full, with the rest retrieved from reference TRBV5-1 and TRBJ2-1, is KAGVTQTPRYLIKTRGQQVTLSCSPISGHRSVSWYQQTPGQGLQFLFEYFSETQRNKGNFPGRFSGRQFSNSRSEMNVSTLELGDSALYLCASSLGPGQNYNEQFFGPGTRLTVL.

This clone was seen a few times. This chain joins TRBV6-5 and TRBJ2-7; 9 bases line up with TRBD1. From germline, CDR1 is MNHEY and CDR2 SVGAGI. The CDR3 loop spans 15 amino acids. J lost 6 bases, V lost 0 bases, and 6 bases had no gene match. For the CDR3, the DNA is TGTGCCAGCAGTTACTCATCACAGGGGGCCGGCGAGCAGTACTTC. This gives the protein CASSYSSQGAGEQYF.

The J gene is TRBJ2-5, the V gene TRBV5-1; D may be TRBD1 (6 bases). This CDR3 contains 14 residues. CDR1 is SGHRS, CDR2 YFSETQ, per germline. V shed 4 bases and J shed 5 bases, with 15 bases lying between them. The CDR3 is CASSRQGPRETQYF. The CDR3 bases are TGCGCCAGCAGCCGTCAGGGGCCCCGGGAGACCCAGTACTTC.

V usage is TRBV4-3 and J usage is TRBJ1-4; TRBD1 agrees at 9 bases. CDR3 length: 16 amino acids. Germline-derived CDR1 and CDR2 are LGHNA and YSLEER. V shed 3 bases, J shed 4 bases, and the junction held 6 bases outside the gene matches. As DNA, the CDR3 is TGCGCCAGCAGCCACCCAAAGACAGGGGGTAATGAAAAACTGTTTTTT. It encodes CASSHPKTGGNEKLFF.

This clone appeared a few times. The CDR3 coding sequence is TGTGCCAGCAGCTTTGGCAGGGGGCGCCGGGAGACCCAGTACTTC. Translated, it gives CASSFGRGRRETQYF. J is TRBJ2-5 and V is TRBV7-9; 8 nucleotides match TRBD1. V lost 3 bases to trimming and J lost 5 bases; unmatched junction nucleotides: 8. Germline CDR1 SEHNR, CDR2 FQNEAQ (reference sequence). CDR3 length: 15 residues.

The chain combines TRBV2 with TRBJ1-4; no reliable D call. The CDR3 loop spans 12 amino acids. V lost 7 bases and J 7 bases, leaving 10 bases between the germline ends. CDR1 and CDR2 (germline): SNHLY, FYNNEI. CDR3: CASNRAGEKLFF. CDR3 in DNA: TGTGCCAGCAATCGTGCTGGTGAAAAACTGTTTTTT.

As DNA, the CDR3 is TGTGCCAGCAGCCGCCCCGGGGCGCTTTTTAGCTCCTACAATGAGCAGTTCTTC. This codes for CASSRPGALFSSYNEQFF. The chain recombines TRBV14 with TRBJ2-1, with D tentatively TRBD1 or TRBD2 (5 bases each). V was clipped by 4 bases and J by 0 bases, with 19 bases between them. CDR1 and CDR2 (germline): SGHDN, FVKESK. The length of the CDR3 is 18 residues.

The CDR3 nucleotides are TGTGCCAGCTCACGCCCGGGAACCCCTCCTCATGGCTACACCTTC. Its protein product is CASSRPGTPPHGYTF. This chain joins TRBV18 and TRBJ1-2; D remains ambiguous. The CDR3 sequence is 15 residues long. Germline V gene sequence: CDR1 KGHSH, CDR2 LQKENI. The V end lost 4 bases, the J end lost 6 bases, and 18 bases lay between the germline ends.

The gene calls are TRBV10-3 and TRBJ2-2; a weak D match, TRBD1 (7 bases). Germline V gene sequence: CDR1 ENHRY, CDR2 SYGVKD. V was clipped by 10 bases and J by 7 bases, with 19 bases between them. This CDR3 spans 14 amino acids. The CDR3 loop is CATSVEGADGELFF. CDR3 in DNA: TGTGCCACCTCGGTGGAGGGGGCCGACGGGGAGCTGTTTTTT.

The chain couples TRBV7-9 to TRBJ2-3; maybe TRBD1 (6 bases). This CDR3 has 13 amino acids. From germline, CDR1 is SEHNR and CDR2 FQNEAQ (reference sequence). The ends were cut back, 3 bases at V and 4 bases at J, with 8 bases in the middle. The CDR3 bases are TGTGCCAGCAGCTTGGCAGGGGCAGATACGCAGTATTTT. It encodes CASSLAGADTQYF.

Only a few counts were recorded for this clone. The CDR3 is CASKIPGTGVQPQHF. CDR3 sequence (DNA): TGTGCCAGCAAGATACCCGGGACAGGGGTTCAGCCCCAGCATTTT. The rearrangement links TRBV28 to TRBJ1-5, with 10 nucleotides matching TRBD1. This CDR3 has 15 residues. V was clipped by 7 bases and J by 6 bases; unmatched bases: 9. From germline, CDR1 is MDHEN and CDR2 SYDVKM.

The chain has TRBV5-1 and TRBJ1-4; D not certain. This CDR3 region has 13 residues. Between the trimmed V and J ends, which lost 2 bases and 0 bases, there was a span of 2 bases. Germline V gives CDR1 SGHRS, CDR2 YFSETQ. In nucleotides, the CDR3 is TGCGCCAGCAGCTTTGCAACTAATGAAAAACTGTTTTTT. Amino acid sequence: CASSFATNEKLFF. Variable domain in full (rest from reference TRBV5-1 and TRBJ1-4): KAGVTQTPRYLIKTRGQQVTLSCSPISGHRSVSWYQQTPGQGLQFLFEYFSETQRNKGNFPGRFSGRQFSNSRSEMNVSTLELGDSALYLCASSFATNEKLFFGSGTQLSVL.

V gene TRBV5-1 combines with J gene TRBJ1-1; D is possibly TRBD1 (5 bases). Germline V gene sequence: CDR1 SGHRS, CDR2 YFSETQ. This CDR3 region has 14 residues. V shed 4 bases and J shed 4 bases, with 14 bases lying between them. The DNA of the CDR3 is TGCGCCAGCAGCCGCATCGGGGGGGTCACTGAAGCTTTCTTT. It specifies CASSRIGGVTEAFF.

The V and J genes are TRBV7-9 and TRBJ2-5, with a weak D call TRBD2 (5 bases). V shed 0 bases and J shed 4 bases, with 12 bases lying between them. The CDR3 runs 15 residues. Per germline, CDR1 SEHNR and CDR2 FQNEAQ (reference sequence). In DNA, the CDR3 is TGTGCCAGCAGCTTAGCTCCGGGGAGAATAGAGACCCAGTACTTC. Translation gives CASSLAPGRIETQYF.

The chain carries TRBV12-5 and TRBJ1-4, with D possibly being TRBD1 (6 bases). V was clipped by 5 bases and J by 5 bases, with 12 bases between them. Germline V CDR1 and CDR2: LGHNT, FRNRAP. This CDR3 region has 14 residues. CDR3 coding DNA: TGTGCTAGTGGTCAGCGGGACACAAATGAAAAACTGTTTTTT. Translating it yields CASGQRDTNEKLFF.

The J gene is TRBJ2-3, the V gene TRBV12-5, with 7 nucleotides matching TRBD2. The CDR3 runs 18 residues. The germline gives CDR1 LGHNT, CDR2 FRNRAP. J was trimmed by 0 bases and V by 4 bases; bases with no gene match: 13. The CDR3 spells CASGWNRDGRTSTDTQYF. The CDR3 nucleotides read TGTGCTAGTGGTTGGAATAGGGACGGGAGGACCAGCACAGATACGCAGTATTTT.